The next 27 T cell receptor beta chains were all read from a single sample in a study of CD8 T cells in ankylosing spondylitis. TCRdb independently ran MiXCR on the 5' RACE reads; one entry per CDR3 protein. Of approximately 350,000 distinct CDR3 sequences listed, approximately 15% are singletons. Material for sequencing was blood, either unsorted or a sorted T cell fraction (not recorded which). The source of these receptors is a male donor with ankylosing spondylitis or in good health (not recorded which).

This chain connects TRBV5-1 to TRBJ2-2; D remains unclear. This CDR3 is 13 amino acids long. Trimming took 4 bases from V and 7 from J, leaving 11 bases between them. Per germline, CDR1 SGHRS and CDR2 YFSETQ. The CDR3 bases are TGCGCCAGCAGCCTTGATCAGATCGGGGAGCTGTTTTTT. Amino acid sequence: CASSLDQIGELFF.

The chain recombines TRBV9 with TRBJ2-1; D is unclear. The V and J ends lost 0 bases and 4 bases respectively, with 11 bases between them. From germline, CDR1 is SGDLS and CDR2 YYNGEE. The CDR3 covers 15 residues. Here the CDR3 reads CASSVVWTPYNEQFF. CDR3 DNA sequence: TGTGCCAGCAGCGTAGTATGGACGCCTTACAATGAGCAGTTCTTC.

In DNA, the CDR3 is TGCGCCAGCAGCTCCCGGACAGGTCCTTCCTCTGGAAACACCATATATTTT. Protein product: CASSSRTGPSSGNTIYF. V gene TRBV5-1 combines with J gene TRBJ1-3; 7 bases match TRBD1. Trimming cost V 3 bases and J 0 bases; bases outside gene matches: 9. CDR1 is SGHRS, CDR2 YFSETQ, per germline. CDR3 length: 17 residues.

V and J are TRBV5-1 and TRBJ2-7, with D perhaps being TRBD1 or TRBD2 (6 bases each). Germline assignment: CDR1 SGHRS and CDR2 YFSETQ. Trimming removed 4 bases from V and 2 bases from J, with 16 bases in between. CDR3 length: 15 residues. The CDR3 DNA reads TGCGCCAGCAGCCCCGTCGGGGGCGGTCCCTACGAGCAGTACTTC. It specifies CASSPVGGGPYEQYF.

The J gene is TRBJ2-1, the V gene TRBV11-2; TRBD2 aligns across 11 bases. Trimming cost V 4 bases and J 7 bases; bases outside gene matches: 12. This CDR3 is built from 17 residues. Germline V gene sequence: CDR1 SGHAT, CDR2 FQNNGV. The CDR3 region has the DNA TGTGCCAGCAGCTCTATTCGTAGCGGGGGGGCGGGTAATGAGCAGTTCTTC. This encodes CASSSIRSGGAGNEQFF. The whole variable domain, remainder taken from reference TRBV11-2 and TRBJ2-1, is EAGVAQSPRYKIIEKRQSVAFWCNPISGHATLYWYQQILGQGPKLLIQFQNNGVVDDSQLPKDRFSAERLKGVDSTLKIQPAKLEDSAVYLCASSSIRSGGAGNEQFFGPGTRLTVL.

This clonotype was counted at least ten times. V is TRBV5-1 and J is TRBJ2-7; maybe TRBD1 (5 bases). This CDR3 contains 14 residues. CDR1 and CDR2 from the germline V gene are SGHRS and YFSETQ. V lost 6 bases and J 9 bases, leaving 22 bases between the germline ends. The CDR3 DNA is TGCGCCAGCACAAAAGTCCCACAGGAAGAGGTGCAGTACTTC. It codes for CASTKVPQEEVQYF.

The chain couples TRBV5-1 to TRBJ2-1; 8 nucleotides agree with TRBD2. V lost 1 base, J lost 0 bases, and 15 bases stayed unmatched. Germline V gene data show CDR1 as SGHRS and CDR2 as YFSETQ. The CDR3 length is 20 residues. The CDR3 region has the DNA TGCGCCAGCAGCTTGTCCCCGGGGGGGCCCTCCTATAGCTCCTACAATGAGCAGTTCTTC. Its translation: CASSLSPGGPSYSSYNEQFF.

The chain couples TRBV7-2 to TRBJ1-1; D not resolved. The CDR3 consists of 15 residues. Germline V gene data show CDR1 as SGHTA and CDR2 as FQGNSA. The V end was cut by 2 bases, the J end by 4 bases, with 14 bases between. The CDR3 spells CASSLNWARVTEAFF. The CDR3 coding sequence is TGTGCCAGCAGCTTAAACTGGGCCCGTGTCACTGAAGCTTTCTTT.

This clonotype was seen a single time. The chain carries TRBV7-2 and TRBJ2-1; D unresolved. The CDR3 spans 12 residues. The germline V gene has CDR1 SGHTA and CDR2 FQGNSA. Trimming took 3 bases from V and 3 from J, leaving 3 bases between them. CDR3 bases: TGTGCCAGCAGCTTTAACTACAATGAGCAGTTCTTC. Protein sequence: CASSFNYNEQFF.

A word on this clonotype: Since a much larger clone is just one base distant, this may be a read error. This chain links TRBV30 with TRBJ2-6, with D possibly called TRBD1 or TRBD2 (5 bases each). This CDR3 has 17 residues. Germline lookup yields CDR1 GTSNPN and CDR2 SVGIG (reference sequence). Trimming stripped 7 bases from V and 0 bases from J, with 19 bases between. The CDR3 DNA is TGTGCCTTGCAAGCCGGGGCCCAACTCTCTGGGGCCAACGTCCTGACTTTC. Encoded protein: CALQAGAQLSGANVLTF.

The table lists this clonotype with a few counts. This chain joins TRBV5-1 and TRBJ2-1; D assignment may be TRBD1 or TRBD2 (6 bases each). Germline V lookup: CDR1 SGHRS, CDR2 YFSETQ. V was trimmed by 6 bases and J by 8 bases, leaving 21 bases between them. The CDR3 runs to 15 residues. The CDR3 nucleotides read TGCGCCAGCACCCGTAACAGGGAGGCGAATCATGAGCAGTTCTTC. Translating gives CASTRNREANHEQFF.

CDR3 nucleotides: TGTGCCACCAGCAGAAGGGGTTCGGGACAGAACACCGGGGAGCTGTTTTTT. It yields the protein CATSRRGSGQNTGELFF. The chain recombines TRBV15 with TRBJ2-2; possible D gene TRBD1, 6 bases. Germline assignment: CDR1 LNHNV and CDR2 YYDKDF (reference sequence). V was clipped by 2 bases and J by 1 base, with 14 bases between them. The CDR3 consists of 17 residues.

In its sample, this clonotype was seen many times. V usage is TRBV12-3 or TRBV12-4 and J usage is TRBJ2-2; 7 bases agree with TRBD1. J lost 1 base, V lost 7 bases, and 3 bases had no gene match. CDR3 length: 14 amino acids. As DNA, the CDR3 is TGTGCCAGCAACAGGGACAGGAACACCGGGGAGCTGTTTTTT. Protein sequence: CASNRDRNTGELFF.

The chain couples TRBV9 to TRBJ2-3, with D hard to call. Germline V CDR1 and CDR2: SGDLS, YYNGEE. The CDR3 is made up of 13 amino acids. Trimming cost V 0 bases and J 5 bases, with 7 bases left between them. The CDR3 DNA is TGTGCCAGCAGCGTAGGGGGTAGAGATACGCAGTATTTT. Translation: CASSVGGRDTQYF. The entire variable domain, with the rest obtained from reference TRBV9 and TRBJ2-3, is as follows: DSGVTQTPKHLITATGQRVTLRCSPRSGDLSVYWYQQSLDQGLQFLIQYYNGEERAKGNILERFSAQQFPDLHSELNLSSLELGDSALYFCASSVGGRDTQYFGPGTRLTVL.

V is TRBV9 and J is TRBJ2-1; D gene uncertain. V gave up 3 bases and J gave up 6 bases, with 16 bases separating them. Germline CDR1 reads SGDLS; CDR2 reads YYNGEE. CDR3 size: 15 residues. In DNA form, the CDR3 reads TGTGCCAGCAGCGCAACCTCGCCCCGTTTCAATGAGCAGTTCTTC. This sequence encodes CASSATSPRFNEQFF.

This rearrangement joins TRBV5-1 to TRBJ2-5, with TRBD2 matching over 12 bases. This CDR3 spans 17 amino acids. CDR1 is SGHRS, CDR2 YFSETQ, per germline. V lost 4 bases, J lost 2 bases, and 9 bases stayed unmatched. For the CDR3, the DNA is TGCGCCAGCAGCCCCCCCGGGCTAGCGGGAGGGCAAGAGACCCAGTACTTC. It specifies CASSPPGLAGGQETQYF. The whole variable domain, remainder taken from reference TRBV5-1 and TRBJ2-5, is KAGVTQTPRYLIKTRGQQVTLSCSPISGHRSVSWYQQTPGQGLQFLFEYFSETQRNKGNFPGRFSGRQFSNSRSEMNVSTLELGDSALYLCASSPPGLAGGQETQYFGPGTRLLVL.

This clonotype was detected ten times or more. The chain couples TRBV10-3 to TRBJ1-1, with D unclear. The CDR3 is made up of 13 amino acids. Germline V gene data show CDR1 as ENHRY and CDR2 as SYGVKD. Trimming took off 4 bases at V and 2 bases at J, with 8 bases between the two ends. CDR3 protein: CAISGASNTEAFF. In DNA, the CDR3 is TGTGCCATCAGTGGGGCCAGCAACACTGAAGCTTTCTTT.

The chain links TRBV7-2 to TRBJ2-5, with a weak D call TRBD1 (6 bases). Germline V gene sequence: CDR1 SGHTA, CDR2 FQGNSA. Trimming removed 3 bases from V and 3 bases from J, with 11 bases in between. This CDR3 comprises 14 residues. The CDR3 coding sequence is TGTGCCAGCAGCTTCTGGGGGCTGAAAGAGACCCAGTACTTC. Amino acids: CASSFWGLKETQYF. Supplemented by reference TRBV7-2 and TRBJ2-5, the full variable domain reads GAGVSQSPSNKVTEKGKDVELRCDPISGHTALYWYRQSLGQGLEFLIYFQGNSAPDKSGLPSDRFSAERTGGSVSTLTIQRTQQEDSAVYLCASSFWGLKETQYFGPGTRLLVL.

This clonotype was observed a handful of times. J is TRBJ1-1 and V is TRBV20-1, with D tentatively TRBD1 (5 bases). The CDR3 extends over 14 amino acids. Germline assignment: CDR1 DFQATT and CDR2 SNEGSKA (reference sequence). Trimming pared 3 bases from V and 4 bases from J, leaving 15 bases between. The CDR3 DNA reads TGCAGTGCTAGCGGGGGGTCCCGCGGCACTGAAGCTTTCTTT. This gives the protein CSASGGSRGTEAFF.

The DNA for the CDR3 is TGTGCCACCTCGTTGCCAGTCAAGGAACCTGGGGCCAACGTCCTGACTTTC. This sequence encodes CATSLPVKEPGANVLTF. The chain employs TRBV12-3 or TRBV12-4 and TRBJ2-6; D not certain. Trimming pared 10 bases from V and 2 bases from J, leaving 21 bases between. This CDR3 region has 17 residues.

This clonotype was picked up a small number of times. The chain joins TRBV7-9 to TRBJ1-1; D gene uncertain. CDR3 length equals 16 residues. V gave up 0 bases and J gave up 0 bases, with 11 bases separating them. CDR1 and CDR2 (germline): SEHNR, FQNEAQ (reference sequence). The CDR3 region is CASSLAVGRLNTEAFF. CDR3 sequence (DNA): TGTGCCAGCAGCTTAGCTGTAGGGCGACTGAACACTGAAGCTTTCTTT.

The chain links TRBV12-3 or TRBV12-4 to TRBJ2-2, with D possibly matching TRBD1 (5 bases). Trimming took off 6 bases at V and 1 base at J, with 18 bases between the two ends. The CDR3 spans 17 residues. Here the CDR3 DNA reads TGTGCCAGCAGCTACCAAACGACAGCAATGAACACCGGGGAGCTGTTTTTT. Protein product: CASSYQTTAMNTGELFF.

There are a few counts of this clonotype. The chain is built from TRBV9 and TRBJ1-5; 7 nucleotides align to TRBD1. Germline V lookup: CDR1 SGDLS, CDR2 YYNGEE. The CDR3 spans 15 residues. Trimming removed 0 bases from V and 4 bases from J; junction bases left unmatched: 4. CDR3 in DNA: TGTGCCAGCAGCGTAGGAACAGGGGCTAATCAGCCCCAGCATTTT. Translating it yields CASSVGTGANQPQHF.

The chain combines TRBV12-3 or TRBV12-4 with TRBJ2-5; D may be TRBD2 (5 bases). Between the trimmed V and J ends, which lost 4 bases and 5 bases, there was a span of 17 bases. The CDR3 spans 15 residues. The CDR3 loop is CASSYGYLGMETQYF. CDR3 bases: TGTGCCAGCAGTTACGGTTATCTCGGGATGGAGACCCAGTACTTC.

The chain couples TRBV9 to TRBJ1-5, with D unclear. CDR3 length: 13 residues. CDR1 and CDR2 (germline): SGDLS, YYNGEE. Trimming pared 0 bases from V and 5 bases from J, leaving 6 bases between. This chain's CDR3 is CASSVESDQPQHF. DNA for the CDR3: TGTGCCAGCAGCGTAGAGTCGGATCAGCCCCAGCATTTT. Based on the CDR3 plus reference TRBV9 and TRBJ1-5, the full variable domain is DSGVTQTPKHLITATGQRVTLRCSPRSGDLSVYWYQQSLDQGLQFLIQYYNGEERAKGNILERFSAQQFPDLHSELNLSSLELGDSALYFCASSVESDQPQHFGDGTRLSIL.

V gene TRBV20-1 combines with J gene TRBJ2-7, with 7 bases lining up with TRBD2. V shed 7 bases, J shed 6 bases, and the junction held 15 bases outside the gene matches. Germline V lookup: CDR1 DFQATT, CDR2 SNEGSKA (reference sequence). The CDR3 covers 14 residues. CDR3 DNA sequence: TGCAGTGTAGATTACGGCTGGAGCGGGGCCGAGCAGTACTTC. The encoded protein is CSVDYGWSGAEQYF.

This clonotype was counted between two and nine times. This rearrangement joins TRBV6-1 to TRBJ1-2, with D perhaps TRBD1 (6 bases). The V gene's germline CDR1 is MNHNS and CDR2 SASEGT. The CDR3 has 13 amino acids. V lost 0 bases, J lost 8 bases, and 10 bases lay in between. The CDR3 is CASSEAGAQGYTF. DNA of the CDR3: TGTGCCAGCAGTGAAGCGGGGGCCCAGGGCTACACCTTC.